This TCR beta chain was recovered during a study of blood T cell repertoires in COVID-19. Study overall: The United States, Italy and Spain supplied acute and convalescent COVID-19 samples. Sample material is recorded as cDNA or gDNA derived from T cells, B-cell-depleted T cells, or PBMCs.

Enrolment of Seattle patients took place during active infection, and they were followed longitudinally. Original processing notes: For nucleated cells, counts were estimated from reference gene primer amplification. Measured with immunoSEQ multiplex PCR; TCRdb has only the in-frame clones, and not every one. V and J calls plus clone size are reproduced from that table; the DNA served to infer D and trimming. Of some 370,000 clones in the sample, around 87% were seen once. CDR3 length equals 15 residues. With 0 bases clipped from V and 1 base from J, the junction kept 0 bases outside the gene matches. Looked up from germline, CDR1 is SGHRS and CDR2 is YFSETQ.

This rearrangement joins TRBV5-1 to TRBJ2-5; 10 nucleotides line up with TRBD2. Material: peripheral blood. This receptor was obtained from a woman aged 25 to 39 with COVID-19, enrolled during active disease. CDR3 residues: CASSLASGSQETQYF. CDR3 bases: TGCGCCAGCAGCTTGGCTAGCGGGAGCCAAGAGACCCAGTACTTC.